The source of this TCR beta chain is a study of stem cell transplantation in POMP-related autoinflammatory disease. For the study at large: Hypothesis: faulty thymoproteasomes impair CD8+ T-cell selection, skewing TRB repertoires. Study-wide results and limits: Unique TRB V-J gene pairings were limited in number in patients with PRAID.

The germline CDR1 and CDR2 sequences are MNHEY and SMNVEV (reference sequence). Trimming took off 3 bases at V and 1 base at J, with 8 bases between the two ends. CDR3 length: 14 amino acids. Of note for this clone: What it binds is not known.

Sequencing was performed with immunoSEQ multiplex PCR; in TCRdb, only in-frame clones are kept and a portion is missing. The sample holds some 65,000 clones; approximately 90% are singletons and the top ten take around 0.72%. The rearrangement uses TRBV27 and TRBJ2-3; D unclear. This material consisted of CD4+ T cells from PBMCs, taken after stem cell transplantation. The TCR comes from a human patient with POMP-related autoinflammation and immune dysregulation (PRAID). The T cells may come from the graft donor. The CDR3 coding sequence is TGTGCCAGCAGTTTCTCGGGTCGCACAGATACGCAGTATTTT. Translating it yields CASSFSGRTDTQYF.